The 18 T cell receptor beta chains in this list originate from one sample, sequenced in a study of beta chain features in type 1 diabetes. TCRB transcripts that were expressed got sequenced, as all of the isolated RNA had been reverse transcribed. The protocol was immunoSEQ multiplex PCR, while the TCRdb copy is restricted to in-frame clones and leaves out a portion. This sample has roughly 310,000 clones, with roughly 9.6% found just once. Input material: naive CD4+ T cells from blood. The receptors derive from a woman in her twenties or thirties in good health.

This rearrangement joins TRBV7-6 to TRBJ1-5; maybe TRBD1 (6 bases). CDR1 and CDR2 from the germline V gene are SGHVS and FNYEAQ. V lost 5 bases and J 4 bases, leaving 15 bases between the germline ends. The CDR3 extends over 15 amino acids. CDR3 amino acids: CASSLQGGGNQPQHF. DNA of the CDR3: TGTGCCAGCAGCCTCCAGGGAGGGGGGAATCAGCCCCAGCATTTT.

A few counts support this clone. V gene TRBV9 combines with J gene TRBJ2-3, with a possible D match to TRBD2 (6 bases). The V gene lost 0 bases and the J gene lost 2 bases, with 10 bases spanning the gap. CDR3 length: 15 residues. Germline assignment: CDR1 SGDLS and CDR2 YYNGEE. The CDR3 bases are TGTGCCAGCAGCGTAGCCGGGAGTAACACAGATACGCAGTATTTT. Protein product: CASSVAGSNTDTQYF.

The chain has TRBV7-8 and TRBJ2-7; tentatively, D is TRBD2 (6 bases). The germline V gene encodes CDR1 SGHVS and CDR2 FQNEAQ. This CDR3 contains 13 residues. Trimming removed 6 bases from V and 7 bases from J, with 16 bases in between. The CDR3 nucleotides are TGTGCCAGCAGGGGTAGCGGTCCGGGGGAGCAGTACTTC. Encoded protein: CASRGSGPGEQYF.

This clone was observed a handful of times. The chain has TRBV7-6 and TRBJ2-3; TRBD2 is a possible D gene (5 bases). The CDR3 is made up of 12 amino acids. V was cut by 1 base and J by 6 bases, with 5 bases left in between. CDR1 is SGHVS and CDR2 is FNYEAQ in the germline V gene. CDR3 in amino acids: CASSLGEDTQYF. CDR3 coding DNA: TGTGCCAGCAGCTTAGGGGAGGATACGCAGTATTTT.

The chain carries TRBV5-1 and TRBJ2-1; TRBD2 agrees at 11 bases. V shed 1 base and J 4 bases; nucleotides not matched to a gene: 4. The germline CDR1 and CDR2 sequences are SGHRS and YFSETQ. The CDR3 sequence is 16 residues long. The CDR3 DNA follows: TGCGCCAGCAGCTTGACAGTAGCGGGAGGGTACAATGAGCAGTTCTTC. Translated: CASSLTVAGGYNEQFF.

This sequence joins TRBV27 and TRBJ2-7; 8 nucleotides line up with TRBD1. Germline V lookup: CDR1 MNHEY, CDR2 SMNVEV (reference sequence). J gave up 0 bases and V 4 bases, and 2 bases lay outside the gene matches. This CDR3 spans 14 amino acids. CDR3 nucleotides: TGTGCCAGCAGTTGGGACAGGAGCTCCTACGAGCAGTACTTC. The encoded protein is CASSWDRSSYEQYF.

This clone was observed a handful of times. The rearrangement joins TRBV5-1 to TRBJ2-5, with D possibly being TRBD1 (5 bases). The CDR3 covers 13 residues. V lost 6 bases and J 1 base, leaving 10 bases between the germline ends. Germline CDR1 reads SGHRS; CDR2 reads YFSETQ. The CDR3 coding sequence is TGCGCCAGCAACGACAGTCCCCAAGAGACCCAGTACTTC. Translating it yields CASNDSPQETQYF.

This clone was seen a handful of times. This chain connects TRBV5-1 to TRBJ2-5, with TRBD2 matching 12 bases. CDR1 is SGHRS, CDR2 YFSETQ, per germline. V lost 4 bases, J lost 5 bases, and 9 bases stayed unmatched. This CDR3 has 16 amino acids. This CDR3 is CASSPPRGTSGETQYF. CDR3 sequence (DNA): TGCGCCAGCAGCCCCCCACGAGGGACTAGCGGGGAGACCCAGTACTTC.

V is TRBV28 and J is TRBJ2-7, with TRBD2 identical over 9 bases. Germline V gene data show CDR1 as MDHEN and CDR2 as SYDVKM. The CDR3 runs 14 residues. V trimming: 4 bases; J trimming: 3 bases; junction bases outside the gene matches: 4. CDR3 DNA: TGTGCCAGCAGTTCCGGACTAGCGCGCTACGAGCAGTACTTC. Encoded protein: CASSSGLARYEQYF.

This clone was seen many times. The CDR3: CASRTGLVAYEQYF. The CDR3 DNA follows: TGCGCCAGTAGGACAGGGCTAGTTGCCTACGAGCAGTACTTC. The chain uses TRBV23-1 and TRBJ2-7, with 8 bases identical to TRBD1. TRBV23-1 qualifies as an ORF whose function is uncertain. J lost 2 bases, V lost 9 bases, and 9 bases had no gene match. CDR3 length: 14 amino acids.

In its sample, this clone was seen a few times. The chain recombines TRBV9 with TRBJ2-3; D possibly corresponds to TRBD2 (5 bases). V lost 0 bases, J lost 6 bases, and 14 bases lay in between. CDR1 and CDR2 from the germline V gene are SGDLS and YYNGEE. The length of the CDR3 is 15 residues. The CDR3 region has the DNA TGTGCCAGCAGCGTAGTCAGCGGTTCTTTTGATACGCAGTATTTT. This translates into CASSVVSGSFDTQYF.

The sample holds a few counts of this clone. The chain is built from TRBV2 and TRBJ2-5; weak D call: TRBD1 (6 bases). Trimming left V 7 bases short and J 5 bases short, with 14 bases between. Germline loops: CDR1 SNHLY, CDR2 FYNNEI. The CDR3 has 13 amino acids. The DNA of the CDR3 is TGTGCCAGCAAACCGAGGGGGTGGGAGACCCAGTACTTC. As protein: CASKPRGWETQYF. Full variable domain (rest looked up from reference TRBV2 and TRBJ2-5): EPEVTQTPSHQVTQMGQEVILRCVPISNHLYFYWYRQILGQKVEFLVSFYNNEISEKSEIFDDQFSVERPDGSNFTLKIRSTKLEDSAMYFCASKPRGWETQYFGPGTRLLVL.

This sequence joins TRBV9 and TRBJ2-7, with 7 bases identical to TRBD1. This CDR3 region has 18 residues. CDR1 and CDR2 (germline): SGDLS, YYNGEE. V shed 2 bases, J shed 4 bases, and the junction held 18 bases outside the gene matches. CDR3 coding DNA: TGTGCCAGCAGCGTGGGGGTGGGGACAGCTTTTACGCTTTACGAGCAGTACTTC. Amino acids: CASSVGVGTAFTLYEQYF.

This clone was detected only a few times. This chain uses TRBV9 with TRBJ2-7; 7 nucleotides align to TRBD1. CDR3 length: 14 amino acids. Per the germline V gene, CDR1 is SGDLS and CDR2 is YYNGEE. Trimming cost V 4 bases and J 0 bases; bases outside gene matches: 4. DNA of the CDR3: TGTGCCAGCAGCATCCAGGGGGACTCCTACGAGCAGTACTTC. Its translation is CASSIQGDSYEQYF.

This clone has more than one count but fewer than ten. The chain carries TRBV30 and TRBJ2-7, with 7 bases lining up with TRBD1. The CDR3 covers 14 residues. Germline CDR1 and CDR2: GTSNPN and SVGIG (reference sequence). V trimming: 2 bases; J trimming: 7 bases; junction bases outside the gene matches: 11. The CDR3: CAWSPDRVRREQYF. The CDR3 DNA sequence: TGTGCCTGGAGTCCCGACAGGGTTCGTCGGGAGCAGTACTTC.

This clone was seen more than once but under ten times. The gene calls are TRBV28 and TRBJ2-7, with D possibly matching TRBD1 (6 bases). The CDR3 loop spans 16 amino acids. The V gene's germline CDR1 is MDHEN and CDR2 SYDVKM. Trimming took 6 bases from V and 1 from J, leaving 19 bases between them. The CDR3 coding sequence is TGTGCCAGCAGCATTGCGGACAGCGATACTTCCTACGAGCAGTACTTC. Residues: CASSIADSDTSYEQYF.

The chain links TRBV7-2 to TRBJ2-3, with a tentative D call TRBD2 (6 bases). V was trimmed by 5 bases and J by 0 bases, leaving 12 bases between them. This CDR3 spans 15 amino acids. CDR1 is SGHTA, CDR2 FQGNSA, per germline. The CDR3 DNA sequence: TGTGCCAGCAGCACGAGCGGGTCTAGCACAGATACGCAGTATTTT. Residues: CASSTSGSSTDTQYF.

This chain links TRBV18 with TRBJ2-1; the match to TRBD2 covers 7 bases. Germline V lookup: CDR1 KGHSH, CDR2 LQKENI. The CDR3 is made up of 14 amino acids. V gave up 6 bases and J gave up 7 bases; unmatched junction bases: 9. For the CDR3, the DNA is TGTGCCAGCTCCCAGCCCGGGGGGTCTAATGAGCAGTTCTTC. Translated: CASSQPGGSNEQFF.